This entry concerns a single TCR beta chain. Antigen unknown. This sample was taken from a study of response to subunit inactivated influenza vaccine. The study, taken as a whole, reports: Few new T cells, the authors suggested, are recruited by each seasonal influenza vaccination.

Trimming shortened V by 2 bases and J by 0 bases, and 13 bases separated the two germline ends. Germline V gene data show CDR1 as DFQATT and CDR2 as SNEGSKA (reference sequence). The CDR3 runs 15 residues. TCRdb redid the calling of the RT-PCR reads with MiXCR, one entry per CDR3 protein. Of 300,000 to 350,000 distinct CDR3 sequences listed, about a fifth are singletons. The sequencing here drew on PBMCs from blood, taken about 19 months after vaccination. The TCR was taken from a man between 50 and 69 years old who received an inactivated influenza vaccine. The chain carries TRBV20-1 and TRBJ1-2, with D perhaps TRBD1 (6 bases). The CDR3 loop is CSARRRGQTNYGYTF. The CDR3 nucleotides are TGCAGTGCTAGACGTCGAGGACAGACTAACTATGGCTACACCTTC.